The 10 T cell receptor beta chains below were found in one sample sequenced in a study of Graves' ophthalmopathy and Graves' hyperthyroidism. RNA served as the template for amplifying TCR beta CDR3 regions. Amplification began with first-round RT-PCR using HTBI primers, then second-round multiplex PCR was performed. TCRdb re-analysed the multiplex PCR reads in MiXCR, keeping a single row per CDR3 protein. The sample lists around 670,000 distinct CDR3 sequences, roughly 41% occurring once. Material: peripheral blood. The source is an adult man with Graves' ophthalmopathy.

Points on this clonotype: The junction does not match germline at one end; this may be a read error. V usage is TRBV25-1 and J usage is TRBJ2-5; D possibly matches TRBD1 or TRBD2 (5 bases each). This CDR3 has 14 amino acids. From germline, CDR1 is MGHDK and CDR2 SYGVNS. The CDR3 loop is CASSPHRGAETQYF. The CDR3, as DNA: TGCGCCAGCAGCCCCCACCGGGGCGCTGAGACCCAGTACTTC.

The rearrangement joins TRBV6-1 to TRBJ2-3; 8 positions match TRBD2. Per germline, CDR1 MNHNS and CDR2 SASEGT. This CDR3 region has 14 residues. V lost 6 bases and J lost 6; bases outside the gene matches: 8. In DNA, the CDR3 is TGTGCCAGCAGCGGGAAAGCGGGGGAGGATACGCAGTATTTT. Protein: CASSGKAGEDTQYF.

Note on this clonotype: Given the absence of the conserved phenylalanine or tryptophan at the CDR3 end, a read error is likely. No DNA is shown, since the ends of the CDR3 on it are uncertain; the CDR3 is the one TCRdb lists. The genes are TRBV7-9 and TRBJ1-1; TRBD1 is taken as the D call from the table, unchecked against the DNA. The CDR3 totals 9 residues, both ends included. The germline V gene encodes CDR1 SEHNR and CDR2 FQNEAQ (reference sequence). The CDR3 here is CASSLIATP.

This clonotype has more than one count but fewer than ten. V usage is TRBV6-2 or TRBV6-3 and J usage is TRBJ2-2; 9 nucleotides line up with TRBD2. Trimming at V came to 6 bases and at J to 3 bases, leaving 5 bases not matched to a gene. This CDR3 is built from 15 residues. Germline CDR1 reads MNHEY; CDR2 reads SVGEGT. DNA of the CDR3: TGTGCCAGCAGCCGACTAGCGGACGACACCGGGGAGCTGTTTTTT. Its translation is CASSRLADDTGELFF.

J is TRBJ2-5 and V is TRBV24-1; D call uncertain. This CDR3 comprises 12 residues. Germline assignment: CDR1 KGHDR and CDR2 SFDVKD. The germline V and J ends were trimmed by 5 bases and 5 bases, with 8 bases remaining between them. The chain's CDR3 is CATSGPLETQYF. The CDR3 DNA is TGTGCCACCAGTGGCCCCCTGGAGACCCAGTACTTC.

This clonotype turned up a few times. This chain uses TRBV9 with TRBJ2-2; unclear D gene. Deletions cut 4 bases from V and 1 base from J, with 11 bases between. The CDR3 is 15 residues long. CDR1 is SGDLS and CDR2 is YYNGEE in the germline V gene. The CDR3 bases are TGTGCCAGCAGCCGGCCGGCACGGAACACCGGGGAGCTGTTTTTT. This codes for CASSRPARNTGELFF.

In this sample, this clonotype turned up many times. The rearrangement uses TRBV19 and TRBJ1-2; D is ambiguous. V was shortened by 0 bases and J by 2 bases, with 10 bases between the two germline ends. Germline V gene sequence: CDR1 LNHDA, CDR2 SQIVND (reference sequence). The CDR3 length is 15 residues. As DNA, the CDR3 is TGTGCCAGTAGTATAGATGCTCGTTGGAACTATGGCTACACCTTC. This sequence encodes CASSIDARWNYGYTF.

The V gene is TRBV19, the J gene TRBJ1-2; D not resolved. In germline, CDR1 is LNHDA, CDR2 SQIVND (reference sequence). The CDR3 contains 14 residues. Trimming took 5 bases from V and 4 from J, leaving 14 bases between them. The CDR3 DNA reads as TGTGCCAGTAGTTCCCCAGGACCCCGCTATGGCTACACCTTC. This encodes CASSSPGPRYGYTF.

This chain links TRBV14 with TRBJ1-2, with D maybe TRBD1 (5 bases). This CDR3 spans 12 amino acids. Deletions cut 1 base from V and 7 bases from J, with 7 bases between. Germline loops: CDR1 SGHDN, CDR2 FVKESK. The CDR3 nucleotides are TGTGCCAGCAGCCAAGGTGGGGCTGGCTACACCTTC. This sequence encodes CASSQGGAGYTF.

The chain recombines TRBV7-6 with TRBJ2-2; the D gene is possibly TRBD1 (7 bases). The V and J ends lost 5 bases and 7 bases respectively, with 20 bases between them. Germline CDR1 reads SGHVS; CDR2 reads FNYEAQ. The CDR3 runs to 16 residues. The CDR3 DNA reads as TGTGCCAGCAGCATGACAGGGACCGGGACTCGCGGGGAGCTGTTTTTT. Translating gives CASSMTGTGTRGELFF.